This TCR beta chain was identified during a study of cytomegalovirus exposure and HLA in healthy donors (dated by TCRdb to the late 2010s). Study-wide context: In an earlier analysis of 587 of the donors, about 270 Gb of sequence data and 117 million unique TCR beta sequences from some 170 million T cells were reported. About 330 gigabases of sequencing data and around 85 million unique TCR sequences made up an early release that covered 500 to 650 HLA-typed donors. Among the roughly 400 genotyped donors, about 83% belonged to the genetic ancestry cluster associated with self-reported Caucasian donors. The study was designed to test whether signatures of past pathogen exposure could be identified by cataloging public T cell receptors. The study used immunosequencing to profile the T cell repertoires of some 600 subjects and linked those repertoires to cytomegalovirus serostatus. In addition to the first cohort of approximately 650 subjects, a separate validation cohort of around 110 different subjects was used. High-throughput TCR immunosequencing, statistical association of individual TCRs with disease status, and machine learning were combined to predict cytomegalovirus infection status. To study patterns of TCR occurrence, a later analysis re-analyzed previously published TCR beta repertoires from just over 650 donors and added high-resolution HLA genotyping. In the later analysis, no new phenotypic data were used to find candidate immune exposures; instead, reliance was placed on TCR beta sequences and their occurrence across donors. To decide whether each TCR beta V gene segment behaved as functional or pseudogenic, an earlier analysis of some 540 of the donors relied on high-throughput TCR beta sequencing. Alongside the repertoire data, information on donor age, sex, ethnicity and CMV serostatus was compiled. In a later genetic analysis, genome-wide SNP genotypes for about three fifths of the roughly 670 donors were used, and that subset was treated as a discovery cohort. Every repertoire in the discovery cohort had been generated on one and the same sequencing platform. HLA typing included class I and class II loci at four-digit resolution. Typing coverage varied by locus: roughly 620-630 donors for A, B, C, DRB1 and DQB1; around 560 for DQA1; more than 600 for DPA1; approximately 490 for DPB1. Roughly five DR-DQ haplotypes were treated as single units for association and clustering because of strong linkage in the cohort. Among several hundred genotyped donors of the cohort, an average of around 250,000 unique TCR beta nucleotide sequences was sequenced per donor, of which 15% to 20% were non-productive. General findings and caveats noted by the study authors: An association between a missense DCLRE1C variant and V-gene and J-gene trimming of TCR beta chains was found in a later genetic analysis and replicated in an independent cohort. Because counts were too low, approximately 18 rarely observed V segments, including chromosome 9 orphons, were excluded from the earlier analysis of 587 of the donors. A total of 150 to 200 TCR beta chains were listed by the study as associated with cytomegalovirus. A later analysis found that most CMV-associated TCR beta chains appeared HLA-restricted, with HLA associations seemingly driven largely by CMV exposure. Immune exposure information for the cohort was limited to CMV serostatus. In a later analysis, 16,951 TCR beta sequences were associated with specific HLA alleles at a false discovery rate of 0.05. A later genetic analysis reported fewer N-insertions in productive TCRs among donors in an Asian-associated ancestry cluster than the approximately 700-donor mean. Roughly uniform sequencing depth across donors was assumed in presence/absence analyses, although this assumption may not hold. According to a later analysis, parvovirus B19, influenza, CMV and Epstein-Barr virus appeared linked to several top co-occurrence clusters. A further reported finding was that TCR beta sequences accurately predicted the HLA-A and HLA-B alleles for most subjects in the first cohort. The cohort was sequenced for TCR beta chains only, and without alpha or paired-chain data the features that could be detected were limited. In an earlier analysis of 587 of the donors, most TCR beta V segments were observed in productive rearrangements about 87% or about 30% of the time, broadly matching IMGT annotations. Compared with equally common non-associated chains, HLA-associated TCR beta chains in a later analysis were more clonally expanded and had lower generation probabilities. While some public TCRs were present in many individuals, most TCR sequences turned up only very rarely across donors. A later analysis found that TCR association rates varied across HLA loci, with DRB1 alleles showing the most associated TCRs and HLA-C alleles the fewest. Linkage disequilibrium might explain the correlated functional status among segregating V segments, but an unknown experimental factor could not be ruled out. The 87-base-pair reads could not distinguish some IMGT-functional V segments, including TRBV6-2 and TRBV6-3, so those segments were excluded. A few of the identified cytomegalovirus-associated TCR beta chains were confirmed in vitro to be specific for cytomegalovirus antigens. Because HLA typing was unavailable for some donors at each locus, only the typed subset was used in association tests. The classifier was reported to diagnose cytomegalovirus status with high specificity and sensitivity in both the original and validation cohorts. It was suggested by the authors that the approach could potentially be generalized to other disease states and immunological phenotypes. A group of highly shared sequence variants was considered likely to be a technical artifact of the sequencing pipeline. When HLA alleles, especially DR and DQ, strongly co-occurred, TCR associations were difficult to assign to individual alleles.

From V the trimming removes 5 bases and from J it removes 1 base, while the gene matches leave 8 bases of the junction unaccounted for. In the germline V gene (reference sequence), CDR1 corresponds to LNHDA and CDR2 to SQIVND. The CDR3, cysteine through phenylalanine, is 17 amino acids long. Left in the record is the CDR3 DNA by itself, 51 bases read in frame from the first base. The cohort comprised approximately 700 healthy bone marrow donors. At the time of sampling, all cohort members were nominally healthy, though unrecorded immune exposures were likely present. The donor was CMV seronegative and belonged to the group of several hundred seronegative cohort members. A peripheral blood sample was provided by each donor, and peripheral blood mononuclear cells were used for TCR beta sequencing. Genomic DNA was extracted from the blood cell samples with the Qiagen DNeasy Blood Extraction Kit. The library was built by means of the immunoSEQ multiplex PCR assay. A mixture of 60 forward primers for TCR Vbeta segments and 13 reverse primers for TCR Jbeta segments was used in the multiplex PCR. A multiplex PCR assay on genomic DNA amplified the CDR3 region of rearranged TCR beta genes. On the Illumina HiSeq System, the amplified TCR beta libraries were sequenced as 87-base-pair reads. As for the authors' bioinformatics: A later analysis counted some 74 million unique TCR beta chains across the 666 repertoires, and roughly 10 million of these chains were shared by at least two donors. Raw reads were error-corrected and collapsed into unique sequences by a nearest-neighbor algorithm in which closely related sequences were merged to remove PCR and sequencing errors. V, D and J gene segments were assigned by aligning CDR3 sequences to IMGT reference sequences. For a sequence to be retained, at least a six-nucleotide match to both a V gene segment and a J gene segment was required. A rearrangement counted as productive if the CDR3 had no stop codons and remained in frame with V and J, and every other rearrangement counted as non-productive. CDR3 was defined by IMGT convention, running from the second conserved V-encoded cysteine to the conserved J-encoded phenylalanine. The earlier analysis of approximately 590 of the donors excluded any sequence lacking an unambiguous match to a single V gene segment. In an earlier analysis of 587 of the donors, V segments were called functional above 56.7% productive rearrangements and were called segregating when the between-donor standard deviation exceeded 5%. A statistical classification framework was built for diagnosing cytomegalovirus status from the catalog of TCR beta chain sequences. V and J gene assignment, in a later analysis, came from comparing TCR nucleotide sequences with IMGT/GENE-DB human TR gene sequences. The TCRdist pipeline was used in a later analysis to assign CDR3 sequences and most-parsimonious VDJ recombination scenarios. In a later analysis, each TCR beta chain was defined by its CDR3 amino acid sequence together with its V-gene family, and reads without a unique V-gene family were excluded. As a way to deal with suspected cross-contamination and a sequencing artifact, a later analysis dropped hundreds of nucleotide sequences that were highly shared and had low generation probability. A later analysis calculated a clonal expansion index for each public chain from normalized within-repertoire ranks of inferred template counts. Generation probabilities in a later analysis came from a VDJ recombination model fitted to out-of-frame rearrangements, and those results were checked against IGoR. A later analysis scored TCR-TCR, TCR-HLA and TCR-CMV co-occurrence with hypergeometric tests, applying a repertoire-size bias correction to TCR pairs. In a later analysis, false discovery rates were estimated by permuting HLA or CMV assignments 20 times. In a later analysis, co-occurring TCRs were grouped using DBSCAN, with TCRdist sequence similarity added in when clustering inside HLA-allele-positive subsets. Repertoires with fewer than 30,000 or more than 120,000 public chains were left out of co-occurrence clustering, as were a handful of repertoires with anomalous nucleotide sharing. TCRdb stores this immuneACCESS table with in-frame sequences only. Part of the clones is absent; in the studies checked, under half of the shortfall reflects unresolved V genes, and no reason is known for the rest. The DNA was the basis for D and trimming; V, J and clone size are from that table. The sample table lists 130,000 or so clones, about 77% of them with a count of one. The ten largest make up approximately 1.2% of the sample.

On this clone: Its cognate antigen has yet to be identified. No much larger clone is present one base from it, and per-base qualities are unavailable.

The sequence derives from a man aged 50-60 years in good health and CMV-seronegative. Recombination linked TRBV19 to TRBJ1-5, with 10 middle bases fitting TRBD1. Sequencing input: PBMCs. The CDR3 sequence is CASSSDRGRISNQPQHF. The sequence in DNA is TGTGCCAGTAGTTCCGACAGGGGGCGTATAAGCAATCAGCCCCAGCATTTT.